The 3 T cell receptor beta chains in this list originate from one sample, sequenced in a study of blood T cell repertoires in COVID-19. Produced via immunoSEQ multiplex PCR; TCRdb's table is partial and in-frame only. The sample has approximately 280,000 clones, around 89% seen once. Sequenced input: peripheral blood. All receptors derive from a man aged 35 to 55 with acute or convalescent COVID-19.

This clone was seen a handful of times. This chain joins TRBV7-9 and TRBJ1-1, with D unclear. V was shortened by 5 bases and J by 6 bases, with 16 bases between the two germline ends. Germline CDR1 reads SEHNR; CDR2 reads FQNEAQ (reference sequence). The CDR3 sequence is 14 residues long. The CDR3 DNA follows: TGTGCCAGCAGCCCCGACGGCGGAGCTCCTGAAGCTTTCTTT. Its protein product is CASSPDGGAPEAFF. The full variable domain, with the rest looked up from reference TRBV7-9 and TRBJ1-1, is DTGVSQNPRHKITKRGQNVTFRCDPISEHNRLYWYRQTLGQGPEFLTYFQNEAQLEKSRLLSDRFSAERPKGSFSTLEIQRTEQGDSAMYLCASSPDGGAPEAFFGQGTRLTVV.

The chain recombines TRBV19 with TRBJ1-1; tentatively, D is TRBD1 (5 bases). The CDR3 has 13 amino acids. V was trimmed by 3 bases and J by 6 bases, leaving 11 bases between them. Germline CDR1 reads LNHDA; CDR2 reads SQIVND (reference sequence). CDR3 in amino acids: CASSMQGIAEAFF. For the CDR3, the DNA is TGTGCCAGTAGTATGCAGGGTATCGCTGAAGCTTTCTTT.

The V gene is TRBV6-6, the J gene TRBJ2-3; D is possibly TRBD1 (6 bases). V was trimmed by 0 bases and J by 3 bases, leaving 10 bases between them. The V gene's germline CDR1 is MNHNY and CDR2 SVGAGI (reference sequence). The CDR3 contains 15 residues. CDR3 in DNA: TGTGCCAGCAGTTACTCCCGGACAGCAACAGATACGCAGTATTTT. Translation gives CASSYSRTATDTQYF.